This T cell receptor beta chain was documented in a study of T-cell reconstitution after alpha-beta-depleted transplantation in children. Unique molecular identifiers were incorporated during preparation of the TCRbeta library. One entry per CDR3 protein, called by TCRdb with MiXCR from the PCR reads. The table has just under 250,000 distinct CDR3 sequences, about a quarter seen once. This CDR3 has 13 amino acids. From germline, CDR1 is DFQATT and CDR2 SNEGSKA (reference sequence). J lost 5 bases, V lost 3 bases, and 4 bases had no gene match. V is TRBV20-1 and J is TRBJ2-1; 7 positions match TRBD2. The sequence came from a girl aged 2-9 years with Fanconi anemia, due to receive a stem cell transplant. Specimen: PBMCs, collected before TCRalphabeta/CD19-depleted stem cell transplant. DNA for the CDR3: TGCAGTGCTAGCTGGGACTACCACAATGAGCAGTTCTTC. Its translation is CSASWDYHNEQFF.